What follows is one T cell receptor beta chain and its context. The data belong to a study of shared clonotypes between healthy human individuals. This CDR3 has 15 amino acids. Germline loops: CDR1 MNHNS, CDR2 SASEGT. The V segment lost 4 bases and the J segment 6 bases; nucleotides outside the gene matches: 10. The table came from immunoSEQ multiplex PCR; TCRdb's copy has only in-frame clones and leaves some out. Of about half a million clones detected, around 79% appear once; the ten largest clones hold 10% to 15%. The sequencing input was PBMCs. This chain links TRBV6-1 with TRBJ1-1; 8 bases map to TRBD1. This receptor was obtained from a woman in her forties in good health. Some clones in this sample may be carry-over from other donors' samples. Written as DNA, the CDR3 is TGTGCCAGCAGTGCAGGGGGCGCGAGTTCCCCTGAAGCTTTCTTT. Amino acids: CASSAGGASSPEAFF.